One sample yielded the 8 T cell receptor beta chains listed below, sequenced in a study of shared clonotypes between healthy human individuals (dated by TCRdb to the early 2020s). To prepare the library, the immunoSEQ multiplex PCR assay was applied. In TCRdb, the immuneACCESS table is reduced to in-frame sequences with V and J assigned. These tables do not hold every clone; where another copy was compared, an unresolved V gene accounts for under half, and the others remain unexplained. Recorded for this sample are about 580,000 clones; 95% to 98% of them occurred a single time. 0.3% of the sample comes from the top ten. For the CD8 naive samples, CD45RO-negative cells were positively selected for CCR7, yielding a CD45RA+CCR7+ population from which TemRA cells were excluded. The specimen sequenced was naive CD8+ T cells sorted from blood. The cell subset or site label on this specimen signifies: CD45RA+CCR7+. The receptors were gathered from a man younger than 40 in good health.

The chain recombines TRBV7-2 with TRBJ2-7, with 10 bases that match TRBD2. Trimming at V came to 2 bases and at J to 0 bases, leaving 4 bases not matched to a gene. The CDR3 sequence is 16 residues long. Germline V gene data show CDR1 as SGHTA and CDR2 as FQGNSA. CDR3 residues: CASSLSLAGDSYEQYF. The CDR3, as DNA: TGTGCCAGCAGCTTATCGCTAGCGGGAGACTCCTACGAGCAGTACTTC.

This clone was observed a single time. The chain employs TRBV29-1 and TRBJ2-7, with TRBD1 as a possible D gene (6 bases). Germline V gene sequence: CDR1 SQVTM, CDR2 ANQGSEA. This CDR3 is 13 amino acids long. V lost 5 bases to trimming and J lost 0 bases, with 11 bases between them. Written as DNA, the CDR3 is TGCAGCGTTAGGACAGTCCGCTCCTACGAGCAGTACTTC. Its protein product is CSVRTVRSYEQYF.

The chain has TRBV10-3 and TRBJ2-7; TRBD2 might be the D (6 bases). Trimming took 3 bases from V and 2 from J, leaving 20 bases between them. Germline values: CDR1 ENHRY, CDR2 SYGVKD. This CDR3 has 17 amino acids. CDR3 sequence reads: CAISEGVAAAGTYEQYF. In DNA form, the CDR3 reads TGTGCCATCAGTGAAGGAGTAGCCGCGGCGGGGACCTACGAGCAGTACTTC.

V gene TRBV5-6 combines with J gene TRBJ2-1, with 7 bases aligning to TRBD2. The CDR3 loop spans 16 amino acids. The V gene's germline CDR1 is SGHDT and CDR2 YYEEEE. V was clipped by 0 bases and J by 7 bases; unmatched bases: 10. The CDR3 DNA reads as TGTGCCAGCAGCTTGGCCCGGTGGGAGGGCCGTAATGAGCAGTTCTTC. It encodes CASSLARWEGRNEQFF.

CDR3 sequence reads: CSGLVRDSYGYTF. Here the CDR3 DNA reads TGCAGCGGACTGGTTCGGGACAGCTATGGCTACACCTTC. This chain links TRBV29-1 with TRBJ1-2, with TRBD1 matching 7 bases. The CDR3 is made up of 13 amino acids. V shed 7 bases, J shed 4 bases, and the junction held 9 bases outside the gene matches. CDR1 and CDR2 from the germline V gene are SQVTM and ANQGSEA.

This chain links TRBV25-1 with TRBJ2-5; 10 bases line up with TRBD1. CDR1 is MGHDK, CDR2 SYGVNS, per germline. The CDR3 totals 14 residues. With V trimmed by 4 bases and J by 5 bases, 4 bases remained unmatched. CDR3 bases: TGTGCCAGCAGTGGGACAGGGGGGTGGGAGACCCAGTACTTC. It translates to CASSGTGGWETQYF.

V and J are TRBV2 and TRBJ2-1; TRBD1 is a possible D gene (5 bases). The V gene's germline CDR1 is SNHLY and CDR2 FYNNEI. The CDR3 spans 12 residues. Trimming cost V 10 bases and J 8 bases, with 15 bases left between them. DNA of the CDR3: TGTGCCATAAAGGGGTCCCGGGATGAGCAGTTCTTC. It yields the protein CAIKGSRDEQFF.

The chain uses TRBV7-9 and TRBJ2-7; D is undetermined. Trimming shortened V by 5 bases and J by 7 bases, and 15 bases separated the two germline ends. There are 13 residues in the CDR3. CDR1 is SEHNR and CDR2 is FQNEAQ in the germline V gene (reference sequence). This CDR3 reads CASSLTVAREQYF. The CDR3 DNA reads TGTGCCAGCAGCCTAACGGTGGCACGAGAGCAGTACTTC. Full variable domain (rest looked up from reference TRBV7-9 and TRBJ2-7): DTGVSQNPRHKITKRGQNVTFRCDPISEHNRLYWYRQTLGQGPEFLTYFQNEAQLEKSRLLSDRFSAERPKGSFSTLEIQRTEQGDSAMYLCASSLTVAREQYFGPGTRLTVT.